The clone carrying this T cell receptor (beta chain) appeared many times. Libraries of TCR beta came from iRepertoire HTBI primers plus Arm-PCR of CDR3 regions. TCRdb recomputed calls from the multiplex PCR reads with MiXCR, one row per CDR3 protein. The table lists about 360,000 distinct CDR3 sequences, roughly 15% of them singletons. These data are taken from a study of regulatory T cells in long-lasting Graves disease. Stated time point: newly diagnosed GD, antithyroid drugs for less than 3 months. RNA isolated from PBMCs was used to make the TCR library. The same data also contributed to another study, on T cells in Graves' hyperthyroidism and ophthalmopathy.

The TCR comes from a woman between 18 and 29 years old with Graves disease. This specimen was peripheral blood mononuclear cells (PBMCs), taken at new diagnosis, from a patient treated with antithyroid drugs.

CDR3 region: CASRPGQGYGELFF. The CDR3 DNA sequence: TGTGCCAGCAGGCCGGGACAGGGATACGGGGAGCTGTTTTTT. The rearrangement uses TRBV6-1 and TRBJ2-2, with 9 bases matching TRBD1. This CDR3 spans 14 amino acids. V was clipped by 6 bases and J by 7 bases; unmatched bases: 6. CDR1 and CDR2 from the germline V gene are MNHNS and SASEGT.